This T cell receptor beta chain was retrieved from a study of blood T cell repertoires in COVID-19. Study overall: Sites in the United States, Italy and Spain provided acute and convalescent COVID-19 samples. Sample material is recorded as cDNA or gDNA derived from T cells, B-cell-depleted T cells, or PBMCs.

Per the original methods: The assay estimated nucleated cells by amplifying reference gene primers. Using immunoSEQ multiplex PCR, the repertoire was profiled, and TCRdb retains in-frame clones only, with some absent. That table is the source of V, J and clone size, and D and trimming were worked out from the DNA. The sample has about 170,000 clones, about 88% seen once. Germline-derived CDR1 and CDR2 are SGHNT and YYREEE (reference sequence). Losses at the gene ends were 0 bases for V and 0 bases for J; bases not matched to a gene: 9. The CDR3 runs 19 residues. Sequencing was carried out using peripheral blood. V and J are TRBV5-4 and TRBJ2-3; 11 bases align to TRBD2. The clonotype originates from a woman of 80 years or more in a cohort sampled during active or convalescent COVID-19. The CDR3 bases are TGTGCCAGCAGCTTGGGTCTAGCGGGGGGTGTAACTAGCACAGATACGCAGTATTTT. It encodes CASSLGLAGGVTSTDTQYF.